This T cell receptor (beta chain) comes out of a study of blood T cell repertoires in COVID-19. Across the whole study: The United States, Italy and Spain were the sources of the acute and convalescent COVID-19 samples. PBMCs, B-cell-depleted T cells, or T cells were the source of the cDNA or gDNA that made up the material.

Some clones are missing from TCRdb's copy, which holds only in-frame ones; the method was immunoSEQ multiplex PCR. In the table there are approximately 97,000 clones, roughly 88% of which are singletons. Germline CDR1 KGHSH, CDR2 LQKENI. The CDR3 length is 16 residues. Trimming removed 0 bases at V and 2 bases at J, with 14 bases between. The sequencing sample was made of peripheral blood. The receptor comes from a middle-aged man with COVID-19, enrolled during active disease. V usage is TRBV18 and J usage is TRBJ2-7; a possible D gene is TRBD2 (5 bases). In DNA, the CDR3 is TGTGCCAGCTCACCACCAAAGACGGGATCTGCCTACGAGCAGTACTTC. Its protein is CASSPPKTGSAYEQYF.